What follows are 8 T cell receptor beta chains derived from one specimen sequenced in a study of CD8+ T cells in alopecia areata. RNA, once extracted, was reverse transcribed into cDNA for use as the sequencing template. The protocol was immunoSEQ multiplex PCR, while the TCRdb copy is restricted to in-frame clones and leaves out a portion. This sample carries approximately 98,000 clones, 59% of them seen once, and the ten largest clones take more than 20%. Source material: CD8+ T cells sorted from blood. These receptor sequences come from a human donor in good health.

This chain uses TRBV11-2 with TRBJ2-7; 7 bases line up with TRBD2. CDR1 SGHAT and CDR2 FQNNGV come from the germline V gene. This CDR3 spans 14 amino acids. J gave up 4 bases and V 3 bases, and 6 bases lay outside the gene matches. CDR3 region: CASSFSSGTYEQYF. DNA of the CDR3: TGTGCCAGCAGCTTCAGCAGCGGGACTTACGAGCAGTACTTC.

This clone was detected a few times. The rearrangement links TRBV6-5 to TRBJ2-3; D could derive from TRBD1 or TRBD2 (5 bases each). This CDR3 comprises 15 residues. Germline V gives CDR1 MNHEY, CDR2 SVGAGI. V lost 2 bases, J lost 2 bases, and 11 bases lay in between. The CDR3 protein is CASSYTGQFTDTQYF. DNA for the CDR3: TGTGCCAGCAGTTACACGGGGCAGTTCACAGATACGCAGTATTTT.

The CDR3 bases are TGTGCCAGCAGCCCGGACCTCGGGGGAGGCTACACCTTC. Residues: CASSPDLGGGYTF. The chain employs TRBV7-8 and TRBJ1-2; TRBD1 is a possible D gene (5 bases). Trimming cost V 5 bases and J 8 bases, with 15 bases left between them. The CDR3 loop spans 13 amino acids. Per germline, CDR1 SGHVS and CDR2 FQNEAQ.

This clone has only one observation. The chain joins TRBV6-1 to TRBJ2-7; the match to TRBD2 covers 8 bases. Looked up from germline, CDR1 is MNHNS and CDR2 is SASEGT. V lost 2 bases to trimming and J lost 1 base; unmatched junction nucleotides: 7. CDR3 length equals 16 residues. For the CDR3, the DNA is TGTGCCAGCAGTGAACTCGGGGGGGATACTTCCTACGAGCAGTACTTC. Translating it yields CASSELGGDTSYEQYF.

This clone has a count of ten or more. The gene calls are TRBV5-6 and TRBJ1-1, with no clear D. Per germline, CDR1 SGHDT and CDR2 YYEEEE. This CDR3 comprises 14 residues. Trimming shortened V by 2 bases and J by 0 bases, and 8 bases separated the two germline ends. DNA for the CDR3: TGTGCCAGCAGCTTCACGCCGATGAACACTGAAGCTTTCTTT. This translates into CASSFTPMNTEAFF.

The chain has TRBV5-6 and TRBJ1-2, with D perhaps TRBD1 (5 bases). The CDR3 spans 16 residues. Germline V lookup: CDR1 SGHDT, CDR2 YYEEEE. With 0 bases removed from V and 5 bases from J, the gap between germline ends came to 17 bases. CDR3: CASSLGLGRGAYGYTF. CDR3 nucleotides: TGTGCCAGCAGCTTGGGTCTGGGGCGTGGAGCATATGGCTACACCTTC.

The CDR3 bases are TGTGCCAGTAGTATCCGGGACAGGGGCCTCTATAGCAATCAGCCCCAGCATTTT. Protein product: CASSIRDRGLYSNQPQHF. The chain recombines TRBV19 with TRBJ1-5; 10 bases match TRBD1. This CDR3 has 18 residues. The V gene's germline CDR1 is LNHDA and CDR2 SQIVND (reference sequence). With 3 bases clipped from V and 0 bases from J, the junction kept 8 bases outside the gene matches.

This clone was counted a few times. The chain is built from TRBV4-3 and TRBJ2-3; possibly TRBD2 for D (5 bases). Germline values: CDR1 LGHNA, CDR2 YSLEER. This CDR3 is 15 amino acids long. Trimming stripped 0 bases from V and 0 bases from J, with 7 bases between. Here the CDR3 reads CASSQEEVSTDTQYF. For the CDR3, the DNA is TGCGCCAGCAGCCAAGAGGAGGTTAGCACAGATACGCAGTATTTT.